A selection of T cell receptor beta chains follows, all from one sample in a study of beta chain features in type 1 diabetes. The method was immunoSEQ multiplex PCR; TCRdb's version includes in-frame clones alone and lacks a portion of them. The data hold 500,000 to 850,000 clones, with about 14% observed a single time. The sequencing input was naive CD4+ T cells from blood. Receptors were obtained from a man younger than 30 with type 1 diabetes. CDR3s include the opening cysteine and the closing phenylalanine or tryptophan. Each record gives: clone size, D gene, V gene, J gene, CDR3 protein, CDR3 DNA. The D gene is left open where the match is weak. For some rows the clone size is stated as once, few or many, or as a class when expanded; others skip it.

>few|.|TRBV19|TRBJ1-5
CASSIGARGNQPQHF
TGTGCCAGTAGTATAGGGGCGAGGGGCAATCAGCCCCAGCATTTT
>.|TRBD2|TRBV9|TRBJ2-7
CASSVGLAGHSYEQYF
TGTGCCAGCAGCGTGGGACTAGCGGGCCATTCCTACGAGCAGTACTTC
>.|.|TRBV4-1|TRBJ1-2
CASSQEDRNYGYTF
TGCGCCAGCAGCCAAGAAGACAGGAACTATGGCTACACCTTC
>few|.|TRBV30|TRBJ1-1
CAWSRQGNTEAFF
TGTGCCTGGAGTCGTCAGGGGAACACTGAAGCTTTCTTT
>few|TRBD2|TRBV7-2|TRBJ2-7
CASSTGGSYEQYF
TGTGCCAGCAGTACGGGAGGGTCTTACGAGCAGTACTTC
>few|.|TRBV6-5|TRBJ1-2
CASSYLGSQPYGYTF
TGTGCCAGCAGTTACTTGGGCAGCCAACCCTATGGCTACACCTTC
>few|.|TRBV11-2|TRBJ2-5
CASSLVNF
TGTGCCAGCAGCTTAGTGAACTTC
>.|.|TRBV7-2|TRBJ1-1
CASSLVVSRGTEAFF
TGTGCCAGCAGCTTAGTGGTTTCCCGAGGCACTGAAGCTTTCTTT
>few|TRBD1|TRBV28|TRBJ2-7
CASRAGTANYEQYF
TGTGCCAGCAGGGCCGGGACAGCTAATTACGAGCAGTACTTC
>few|TRBD1|TRBV5-1|TRBJ2-5
CASSFRTGMETQYF
TGCGCCAGCAGCTTTCGGACAGGGATGGAGACCCAGTACTTC
>few|.|TRBV11-3|TRBJ1-4
CASSGDERDDEKLFF
TGTGCCAGCAGCGGGGATGAGAGGGATGATGAAAAACTGTTTTTT
>few|.|TRBV9|TRBJ2-7
CASSVGLAYYEQYF
TGTGCCAGCAGCGTAGGGCTAGCGTACTACGAGCAGTACTTC
>.|.|TRBV10-3|TRBJ2-2
CAISFLFIGDNTGELFF
TGTGCCATCAGTTTTCTCTTTATCGGGGACAACACCGGGGAGCTGTTTTTT
>few|.|TRBV2|TRBJ2-7
CASSDRFLREQYF
TGTGCCAGCAGTGACAGATTCCTTCGAGAGCAGTACTTC
>.|TRBD2|TRBV4-1|TRBJ2-5
CASSQDRGTSGRDQETQYF
TGCGCCAGCAGCCAAGATCGAGGGACTAGCGGGAGGGACCAAGAGACCCAGTACTTC
>few|.|TRBV18|TRBJ2-7
CASSTTQVDYEQYF
TGTGCCAGCTCAACTACACAGGTAGACTACGAGCAGTACTTC
>few|TRBD1|TRBV7-9|TRBJ1-2
CASSSGGSYGYTF
TGTGCCAGCAGCTCAGGGGGCAGCTATGGCTACACCTTC
>few|.|TRBV30|TRBJ1-2
CAWSPPWGYTF
TGTGCCTGGAGTCCCCCCTGGGGCTACACCTTC
>.|.|TRBV7-2|TRBJ2-7
CASSLYLGGPYEQYF
TGTGCCAGCAGCTTATATCTTGGCGGACCCTACGAGCAGTACTTC
>few|.|TRBV5-1|TRBJ2-5
CASSLYQETQYF
TGCGCCAGCAGCTTGTACCAAGAGACCCAGTACTTC
>.|.|TRBV5-4|TRBJ2-7
CASSFGSGSYEQYF
TGTGCCAGCAGCTTCGGGTCAGGGTCCTACGAGCAGTACTTC
>many|TRBD1|TRBV7-9|TRBJ2-2
CASSPPGQATGELFF
TGTGCCAGCAGCCCCCCGGGACAGGCGACCGGGGAGCTGTTTTTT
>few|TRBD2|TRBV18|TRBJ2-7
CASSPGLASSYEQYF
TGTGCCAGCTCACCAGGACTAGCGTCCTCCTACGAGCAGTACTTC
>few|.|TRBV4-2|TRBJ2-7
CASSQEKQSSYEQYF
TGTGCCAGCAGCCAAGAGAAACAGAGCTCCTACGAGCAGTACTTC
>.|TRBD1|TRBV6-6|TRBJ1-3
CASDDRGSGNTIYF
TGTGCCAGCGACGACAGGGGTTCTGGAAACACCATATATTTT
>.|.|TRBV28|TRBJ1-1
CASVTNTEAFF
TGTGCCAGCGTAACCAACACTGAAGCTTTCTTT
>few|.|TRBV16|TRBJ1-5
CASSQGNSNQPQHF
TGTGCCAGCAGCCAGGGGAATAGCAATCAGCCCCAGCATTTT
>.|.|TRBV2|TRBJ2-2
CASRRENTGELFF
TGTGCCAGCAGGAGGGAGAACACCGGGGAGCTGTTTTTT
>once|TRBD1|TRBV27|TRBJ1-4
CASSRTGMNEKLFF
TGTGCCAGCAGCCGGACAGGGATGAATGAAAAACTGTTTTTT
>.|.|TRBV5-1|TRBJ2-1
CAGIYNEQFF
TGCGCCGGTATCTACAATGAGCAGTTCTTC
>.|.|TRBV28|TRBJ2-5
CASSSAGPGEETQYF
TGTGCCAGCAGCTCAGCGGGCCCCGGGGAGGAGACCCAGTACTTC
>few|.|TRBV30|TRBJ1-5
CAWNMIGGGPQHF
TGTGCCTGGAATATGATCGGAGGCGGGCCCCAGCATTTT
>few|.|TRBV4-2|TRBJ1-1
CASSQDQPNTEAFF
TGTGCCAGCAGCCAAGATCAGCCGAACACTGAAGCTTTCTTT
>.|.|TRBV28|TRBJ1-2
CASLSYRSYGYTF
TGTGCCAGCCTGTCTTACAGGAGCTATGGCTACACCTTC
>few|TRBD1|TRBV7-2|TRBJ1-5
CASSRGTVHNQPQHF
TGTGCCAGCAGCCGCGGGACAGTTCATAATCAGCCCCAGCATTTT
>.|.|TRBV29-1|TRBJ1-1
CSAGQNTEAFF
TGCAGCGCGGGACAGAACACTGAAGCTTTCTTT
>.|.|TRBV25-1|TRBJ2-5
CASSEWASGISSKYF
.
>.|.|TRBV5-4|TRBJ2-5
CASSFQRIQETQYF
TGTGCCAGCAGCTTTCAGCGGATCCAAGAGACCCAGTACTTC
>few|.|TRBV2|TRBJ1-2
CASSAGTHYGYTF
TGTGCCAGCAGTGCCGGGACACACTATGGCTACACCTTC
>few|TRBD1|TRBV7-2|TRBJ2-5
CASSLGLTGRGETQYF
TGTGCCAGCAGCTTAGGACTGACAGGGAGAGGAGAGACCCAGTACTTC
>few|.|TRBV18|TRBJ1-4
CASSPDSSGEKLFF
TGTGCCAGCTCACCTGACTCGAGCGGTGAAAAACTGTTTTTT
>few|.|TRBV5-4|TRBJ2-3
CASSPGRGEDTQYF
TGTGCCAGCAGCCCGGGGAGGGGGGAAGATACGCAGTATTTT
>few|.|TRBV2|TRBJ2-4
CATLTKNIQYF
TGTGCCACCCTCACCAAAAACATTCAGTACTTC
>.|.|TRBV5-1|TRBJ2-6
CASSLRGASSGANVLTF
TGCGCCAGCAGCTTGAGAGGGGCCAGCTCTGGGGCCAACGTCCTGACTTTC